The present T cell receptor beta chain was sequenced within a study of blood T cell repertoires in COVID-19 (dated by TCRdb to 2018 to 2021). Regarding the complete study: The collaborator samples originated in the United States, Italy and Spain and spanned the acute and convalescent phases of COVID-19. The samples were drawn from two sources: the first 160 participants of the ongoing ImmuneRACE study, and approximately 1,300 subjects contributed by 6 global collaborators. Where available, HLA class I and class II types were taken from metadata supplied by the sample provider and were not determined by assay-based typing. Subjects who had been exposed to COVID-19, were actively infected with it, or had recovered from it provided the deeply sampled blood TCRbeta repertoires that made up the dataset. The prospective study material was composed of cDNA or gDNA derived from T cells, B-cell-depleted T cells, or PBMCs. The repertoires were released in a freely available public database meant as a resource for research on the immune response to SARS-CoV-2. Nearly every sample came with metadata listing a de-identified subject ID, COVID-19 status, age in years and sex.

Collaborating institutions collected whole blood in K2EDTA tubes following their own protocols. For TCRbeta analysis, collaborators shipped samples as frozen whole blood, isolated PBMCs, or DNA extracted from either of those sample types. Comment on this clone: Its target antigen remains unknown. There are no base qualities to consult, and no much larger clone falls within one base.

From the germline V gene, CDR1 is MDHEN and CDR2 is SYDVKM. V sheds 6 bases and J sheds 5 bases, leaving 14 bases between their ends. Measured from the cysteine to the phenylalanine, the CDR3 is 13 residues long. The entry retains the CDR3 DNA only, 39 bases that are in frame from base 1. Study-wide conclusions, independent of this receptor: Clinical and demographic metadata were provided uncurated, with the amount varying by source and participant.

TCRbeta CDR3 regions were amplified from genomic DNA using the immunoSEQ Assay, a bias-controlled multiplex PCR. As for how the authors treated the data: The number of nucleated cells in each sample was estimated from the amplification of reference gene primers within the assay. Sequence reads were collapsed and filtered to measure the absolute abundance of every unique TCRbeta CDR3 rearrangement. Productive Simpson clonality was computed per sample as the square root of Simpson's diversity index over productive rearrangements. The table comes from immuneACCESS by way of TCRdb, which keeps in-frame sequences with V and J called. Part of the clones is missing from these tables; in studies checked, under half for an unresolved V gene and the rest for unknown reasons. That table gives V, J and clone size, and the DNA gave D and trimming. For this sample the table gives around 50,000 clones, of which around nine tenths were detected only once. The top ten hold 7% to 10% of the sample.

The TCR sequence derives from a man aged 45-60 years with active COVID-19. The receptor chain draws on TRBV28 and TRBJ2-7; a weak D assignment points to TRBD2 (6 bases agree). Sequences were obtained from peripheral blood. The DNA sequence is TGTGCCAGCAGAGCCGGGACTTTCGACGAGCAGTACTTC. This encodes CASRAGTFDEQYF.